What follows are 13 T cell receptor beta chains derived from one specimen sequenced in a study of molecular identifiers for immune sequencing clone quantification. TCRdb reanalysed the PCR reads using MiXCR and keeps one entry per CDR3 protein. The data hold over 600,000 distinct CDR3 sequences, with just under 20% observed a single time. Sequencing was done on a sample of naive CD8+ T cells from blood, with Jurkat cell RNA spiked in. Subset indicated: FACS-sorted CD8+CD4-CCR7+CD45RA+ naive T cells. The receptor set was obtained from a human donor in good health. Some libraries in this study had Jurkat cell RNA spiked in.

This clonotype was counted many times. This chain connects TRBV4-3 to TRBJ1-2; no firm D call. V was pared by 2 bases and J by 8 bases, with 18 bases between. From germline, CDR1 is LGHNA and CDR2 YSLEER. There are 15 residues in the CDR3. CDR3 nucleotide sequence: TGCGCCAGCAGCCAACCACTGGAAGGGTCGGAGGGCTACACCTTC. The encoded protein is CASSQPLEGSEGYTF.

This clonotype showed up many times. The chain employs TRBV30 and TRBJ2-2, with TRBD2 matching 7 bases. Germline V CDR1 and CDR2: GTSNPN, SVGIG (reference sequence). The CDR3 contains 15 residues. The V and J ends lost 8 bases and 6 bases, in that order; junction bases with no gene match: 15. The DNA for the CDR3 is TGTGCCCTGGACTCAGGACTAGGGCTTGCCGGGGAGCTGTTTTTT. Translated: CALDSGLGLAGELFF. Combining the CDR3 with reference TRBV30 and TRBJ2-2 gives the whole variable domain SQTIHQWPATLVQPVGSPLSLECTVEGTSNPNLYWYRQAAGRGLQLLFYSVGIGQISSEVPQNLSASRPQDRQFILSSKKLLLSDSGFYLCALDSGLGLAGELFFGEGSRLTVL.

In this sample, this clonotype turned up a few times. The chain combines TRBV19 with TRBJ2-5; D remains unclear. V was pared by 0 bases and J by 5 bases, with 4 bases between. This CDR3 spans 12 amino acids. The V gene's germline CDR1 is LNHDA and CDR2 SQIVND (reference sequence). For the CDR3, the DNA is TGTGCCAGTAGTATAGATCTGGAGACCCAGTACTTC. Protein: CASSIDLETQYF.

This chain connects TRBV7-9 to TRBJ1-4; 10 nucleotides agree with TRBD1. Per the germline V gene, CDR1 is SEHNR and CDR2 is FQNEAQ (reference sequence). With 8 bases clipped from V and 6 bases from J, the junction kept 9 bases outside the gene matches. The CDR3 loop spans 15 amino acids. For the CDR3, the DNA is TGTGCCAGCGGCGAAAGGACAGGGGGGGATGAAAAACTGTTTTTT. Translating it yields CASGERTGGDEKLFF.

This clonotype was seen repeatedly, ten times or more. Written as DNA, the CDR3 is TGTGCCAGCAGCTCCCCCGGGTATTCTGGAAACACCATATATTTT. This codes for CASSSPGYSGNTIYF. The chain employs TRBV12-3 or TRBV12-4 and TRBJ1-3, with D unclear. V dropped 6 bases and J dropped 1 base, with 13 bases sitting between them. The CDR3 consists of 15 residues.

In the case of this clonotype: This may arise from a read error, as a much more abundant clone is one base away. This chain joins TRBV27 and TRBJ2-6, with D possibly TRBD1 on 6 matching bases. CDR1 MNHEY and CDR2 SMNVEV come from the germline V gene (reference sequence). The CDR3 loop spans 15 amino acids. CDR3 bases: TGTGCCAGCAGCCTCAGGGGAGCTGGGGCCTACGTCCTGACTTTC. Translation gives CASSLRGAGAYVLTF.

At least ten counts were recorded for this clonotype. This sequence joins TRBV20-1 and TRBJ2-7; weak D call: TRBD1 (5 bases). Deletions cut 1 base from V and 5 bases from J, with 18 bases between. This CDR3 is built from 15 residues. CDR1 and CDR2 (germline): DFQATT, SNEGSKA (reference sequence). The CDR3 protein is CSARGIIRDSHEQYF. The CDR3 DNA reads as TGCAGTGCTAGAGGGATAATCAGGGATAGCCACGAGCAGTACTTC.

The gene calls are TRBV5-6 and TRBJ2-5, with 10 nucleotides matching TRBD1. Germline CDR1 is SGHDT and CDR2 is YYEEEE. Trimming removed 1 base from V and 4 bases from J; junction bases left unmatched: 4. This CDR3 contains 15 residues. The CDR3 coding sequence is TGTGCCAGCAGCTTGAGGGACAGGGGTCGAGAGACCCAGTACTTC. Protein product: CASSLRDRGRETQYF.

This clonotype was seen repeatedly, ten times or more. The V call is TRBV6-5, the J call TRBJ2-3, with D perhaps TRBD2 (6 bases). Trimming took off 6 bases at V and 1 base at J, with 11 bases between the two ends. CDR3 length: 14 amino acids. CDR1 is MNHEY, CDR2 SVGAGI, per germline. The CDR3 sequence is CASRVGGGTDTQYF. The CDR3 nucleotides read TGTGCCAGCAGGGTCGGAGGGGGCACAGATACGCAGTATTTT.

This clonotype was counted at least ten times. The chain joins TRBV6-2 or TRBV6-3 to TRBJ2-2, with D uncertain. The CDR3 contains 13 residues. V was trimmed by 10 bases and J by 6 bases, leaving 15 bases between them. Per the germline V gene, CDR1 is MNHEY and CDR2 is SVGEGT. The CDR3 here is CATLDLGPGELFF. As DNA, the CDR3 is TGTGCCACCCTCGACCTAGGCCCCGGGGAGCTGTTTTTT.

A word on this clonotype: This may be a read error: a much more frequent sequence differs by one nucleotide. J is TRBJ2-1 and V is TRBV4-1; 10 bases fit TRBD2. The CDR3 has 16 residues. Germline loops: CDR1 MGHRA, CDR2 YSYEKL. CDR3 loop: CVSSLSLAGEYNEQFF. The DNA for the CDR3 is TGCGTCAGCAGCCTCAGCCTAGCGGGGGAGTACAATGAGCAGTTCTTC.

This clonotype appeared many times. The chain recombines TRBV20-1 with TRBJ2-2; D assignment may be TRBD1 or TRBD2 (7 bases each). This CDR3 spans 14 amino acids. The germline gives CDR1 DFQATT, CDR2 SNEGSKA (reference sequence). Trimming pared 6 bases from V and 6 bases from J, leaving 17 bases between. The CDR3 loop reads CSAQARGRAGELFF. DNA for the CDR3: TGCAGTGCACAAGCCAGGGGGAGGGCCGGGGAGCTGTTTTTT.

Comment on this clonotype: Being one base from a much bigger clone, this may be a read error. The rearrangement links TRBV20-1 to TRBJ1-3; D is unresolved. Deletions cut 3 bases from V and 0 bases from J, with 6 bases between. Germline V gene data show CDR1 as DFQATT and CDR2 as SNEGSKA (reference sequence). CDR3 size: 13 residues. CDR3 loop: CSARTHSGNTIYF. The CDR3 bases are TGCAGTGCTAGGACACACTCTGGAAACACCATATATTTT.